These T cell receptor beta chains were read from a single sample in a study of blood T cell repertoires in COVID-19. Produced via immunoSEQ multiplex PCR; TCRdb's table is partial and in-frame only. The top ten clones hold 4.9% of a sample with about 250,000 clones, approximately 80% of them seen once. Source material: peripheral blood. The receptors originated from a woman older than 75 with active or convalescent COVID-19. Both conserved end residues are part of each CDR3. Each record gives: J gene, V gene, clone size, D gene, CDR3 protein, CDR3 DNA. D genes are given only for firm matches. The size field is filled for only some rows; it gives once, few, many or a size class.

J gene: TRBJ2-5
V gene: TRBV15
clone size: few
D gene: -
CDR3 protein: CATSRGRITGSSETQYF
CDR3 DNA: TGTGCCACCAGCAGAGGCCGGATTACCGGCAGTAGCGAGACCCAGTACTTC

J gene: TRBJ1-2
V gene: TRBV10-2
clone size: -
D gene: TRBD1
CDR3 protein: CATPGQDPSNYGYTF
CDR3 DNA: TGCGCCACCCCGGGACAGGACCCCTCTAACTATGGCTACACCTTC

J gene: TRBJ2-7
V gene: TRBV18
clone size: -
D gene: -
CDR3 protein: CASSLNVATGPYEQYF
CDR3 DNA: TGTGCCAGCTCATTAAATGTCGCGACAGGTCCCTACGAGCAGTACTTC

J gene: TRBJ1-1
V gene: TRBV15
clone size: -
D gene: TRBD1
CDR3 protein: CATSPTGGTEAFF
CDR3 DNA: TGTGCCACCAGCCCGACAGGGGGCACTGAAGCTTTCTTT

J gene: TRBJ1-2
V gene: TRBV28
clone size: -
D gene: -
CDR3 protein: CASSLWQQGHTF
CDR3 DNA: TGTGCCAGCAGTTTGTGGCAGCAGGGCCACACCTTC

J gene: TRBJ1-4
V gene: TRBV5-4
clone size: -
D gene: -
CDR3 protein: CASSRSNGAGDEKLFF
CDR3 DNA: TGTGCCAGCAGCCGATCAAACGGAGCGGGGGATGAAAAACTGTTTTTT

J gene: TRBJ2-7
V gene: TRBV2
clone size: -
D gene: -
CDR3 protein: CASSLEASGIYEQYF
CDR3 DNA: TGTGCCAGCAGTCTGGAGGCCAGCGGTATATACGAGCAGTACTTC

J gene: TRBJ2-1
V gene: TRBV19
clone size: many
D gene: -
CDR3 protein: CASRHHLTRENEQFF
CDR3 DNA: TGTGCCAGTAGGCACCATTTGACTAGGGAGAATGAGCAGTTCTTC

J gene: TRBJ2-3
V gene: TRBV2
clone size: -
D gene: TRBD1
CDR3 protein: CASTGTGGADTQYF
CDR3 DNA: TGTGCCAGCACCGGGACAGGGGGCGCGGATACGCAGTATTTT

J gene: TRBJ2-3
V gene: TRBV12-5
clone size: -
D gene: TRBD2
CDR3 protein: CASGLLGTGYSGGDGTDTQYF
CDR3 DNA: TGTGCTAGTGGTTTGCTCGGGACAGGGTATAGCGGGGGGGATGGCACAGATACGCAGTATTTT

J gene: TRBJ2-7
V gene: TRBV7-9
clone size: -
D gene: -
CDR3 protein: CASSVTSGTYEQYF
CDR3 DNA: TGTGCCAGCAGCGTCACCTCAGGAACCTACGAGCAGTACTTC

J gene: TRBJ2-7
V gene: TRBV27
clone size: -
D gene: -
CDR3 protein: CASRTTEEHEQYF
CDR3 DNA: TGTGCCAGCAGGACTACAGAGGAACACGAGCAGTACTTC

J gene: TRBJ2-7
V gene: TRBV7-2
clone size: few
D gene: TRBD2
CDR3 protein: CASSLQGLESYEQYF
CDR3 DNA: TGTGCCAGCAGCTTACAGGGACTAGAGAGTTACGAGCAGTACTTC

J gene: TRBJ2-5
V gene: TRBV28
clone size: -
D gene: TRBD2
CDR3 protein: CASSSGSQTQYF
CDR3 DNA: TGTGCCAGTTCTAGCGGGAGTCAGACCCAGTACTTC

J gene: TRBJ2-2
V gene: TRBV5-6
clone size: -
D gene: TRBD2
CDR3 protein: CASSLIAGVTGELFF
CDR3 DNA: TGTGCCAGCAGCTTGATAGCGGGAGTAACCGGGGAGCTGTTTTTT

J gene: TRBJ2-5
V gene: TRBV3-1/TRBV3-2
clone size: -
D gene: TRBD1
CDR3 protein: CASSQGAGGFETQYF
CDR3 DNA: TGTGCCAGCAGCCAAGGAGCAGGGGGCTTTGAGACCCAGTACTTC

J gene: TRBJ2-7
V gene: TRBV7-8
clone size: -
D gene: TRBD2
CDR3 protein: CASSLGGGGYEQYF
CDR3 DNA: TGTGCCAGCAGCTTGGGCGGGGGTGGCTACGAGCAGTACTTC

J gene: TRBJ2-1
V gene: TRBV2
clone size: -
D gene: TRBD2
CDR3 protein: CASSGERGANEQFF
CDR3 DNA: TGTGCCAGCAGTGGCGAGCGGGGGGCCAATGAGCAGTTCTTC

J gene: TRBJ2-2
V gene: TRBV3-1/TRBV3-2
clone size: once
D gene: TRBD2
CDR3 protein: CASSRNSGGATGELFF
CDR3 DNA: TGTGCCAGCAGCCGGAACAGCGGGGGGGCCACCGGGGAGCTGTTTTTT

J gene: TRBJ1-1
V gene: TRBV29-1
clone size: -
D gene: -
CDR3 protein: CSVERQNTEAFF
CDR3 DNA: TGCAGCGTTGAGCGGCAGAACACTGAAGCTTTCTTT

J gene: TRBJ2-2
V gene: TRBV28
clone size: -
D gene: TRBD1
CDR3 protein: CASSLVGTGVGGELFF
CDR3 DNA: TGTGCCAGCAGTTTGGTCGGGACAGGGGTCGGCGGGGAGCTGTTTTTT

J gene: TRBJ2-1
V gene: TRBV25-1
clone size: -
D gene: -
CDR3 protein: CASSDRGLAVYNEQFF
CDR3 DNA: TGTGCCAGCAGTGATCGGGGGCTAGCGGTCTACAATGAGCAGTTCTTC

J gene: TRBJ2-1
V gene: TRBV5-1
clone size: once
D gene: -
CDR3 protein: CASSLATSIGNEQFF
CDR3 DNA: TGCGCCAGCAGCTTGGCTACTAGCATTGGCAATGAGCAGTTCTTC

J gene: TRBJ2-2
V gene: TRBV6-6
clone size: -
D gene: TRBD1
CDR3 protein: CASNTDRATGELFF
CDR3 DNA: TGTGCCAGCAACACAGACAGGGCCACCGGGGAGCTGTTTTTT

J gene: TRBJ1-1
V gene: TRBV19
clone size: once
D gene: TRBD1
CDR3 protein: CATDSTGVNTEAFF
CDR3 DNA: TGTGCCACCGATTCGACAGGGGTGAACACTGAAGCTTTCTTT

J gene: TRBJ1-1
V gene: TRBV27
clone size: -
D gene: -
CDR3 protein: CASSRGTEAFF
CDR3 DNA: TGTGCCAGCTCTCGGGGAACTGAAGCTTTCTTT

J gene: TRBJ2-3
V gene: TRBV5-1
clone size: -
D gene: TRBD2
CDR3 protein: CASSLRTSGVSTDTQYF
CDR3 DNA: TGCGCCAGCAGCTTGCGGACTAGCGGGGTGAGCACAGATACGCAGTATTTT

J gene: TRBJ2-1
V gene: TRBV4-1
clone size: -
D gene: TRBD2
CDR3 protein: CASRYTSGGSGNEQFF
CDR3 DNA: TGCGCCAGCAGATACACAAGCGGGGGCTCTGGCAATGAGCAGTTCTTC

J gene: TRBJ2-6
V gene: TRBV29-1
clone size: -
D gene: -
CDR3 protein: CSVGPEAGANVLTF
CDR3 DNA: TGCAGCGTTGGCCCGGAGGCAGGGGCCAACGTCCTGACTTTC

J gene: TRBJ1-2
V gene: TRBV29-1
clone size: -
D gene: -
CDR3 protein: CSVEHIANYGYTF
CDR3 DNA: TGCAGCGTTGAGCACATTGCTAACTATGGCTACACCTTC

J gene: TRBJ1-6
V gene: TRBV18
clone size: -
D gene: TRBD1
CDR3 protein: CASSPGQENSPLHF
CDR3 DNA: TGTGCCAGCTCACCGGGACAGGAGAATTCACCCCTCCACTTT

J gene: TRBJ2-1
V gene: TRBV10-3
clone size: -
D gene: -
CDR3 protein: CAISESTSYEQFF
CDR3 DNA: TGTGCCATCAGTGAGTCGACTAGTTACGAGCAGTTCTTC

J gene: TRBJ2-7
V gene: TRBV11-2
clone size: -
D gene: -
CDR3 protein: CASSLGQFEQYF
CDR3 DNA: TGTGCCAGCAGCTTAGGACAGTTCGAGCAGTACTTC

J gene: TRBJ2-3
V gene: TRBV2
clone size: -
D gene: TRBD2
CDR3 protein: CASSGTSIEDTQYF
CDR3 DNA: TGTGCCAGCTCCGGGACTAGTATTGAAGATACGCAGTATTTT

J gene: TRBJ2-6
V gene: TRBV2
clone size: -
D gene: TRBD2
CDR3 protein: CASSTGTRGSGANVLTF
CDR3 DNA: TGTGCCAGCAGTACCGGGACTAGGGGTTCAGGGGCCAACGTCCTGACTTTC